Here is one TCR beta chain with its context. These data come from a study of blood T cell repertoires in COVID-19. Profiling relied on immunoSEQ multiplex PCR, and the TCRdb table lists in-frame clones only, not all of them. The data contain around 250,000 clones, roughly 80% of them singletons. Sample: PBMCs or T cells enriched from blood (not recorded which). The clonotype comes from a man aged 45 to 65 who had recovered from COVID-19.

CDR3 in amino acids: CASSLYSGRAYTQYF. CDR3 coding DNA: TGTGCCAGCAGTCTATACTCCGGGAGGGCCTATACGCAGTATTTT. This chain uses TRBV25-1 with TRBJ2-3, with TRBD2 matching over 8 bases. Germline V CDR1 and CDR2: MGHDK, SYGVNS. CDR3 length: 15 amino acids. The V and J ends lost 5 bases and 7 bases, in that order; junction bases with no gene match: 11.